This TCR beta chain was sequenced in a study of PD-1 blockade in classical Hodgkin lymphoma. Turning to the study itself: Patients were administered nivolumab (3 mg/kg intravenously) every 2 weeks. Study-level points and caveats: Relative to healthy donors, newly diagnosed patients reportedly had lower baseline TCR diversity, which was reported as lower still in relapsed/refractory patients. At C4D1, TCR diversity had climbed significantly for CD4+ cells, though not for CD8+ cells.

Assay: immunoSEQ multiplex PCR; the TCRdb copy retains only in-frame clones and omits some. The sample has around 96,000 clones; 75% to 90% are singletons. Trimming took 4 bases from V and 5 from J; bases not matched to a gene: 12. Germline V CDR1 and CDR2: SGDLS, YYNGEE. The CDR3 has 16 amino acids. Relapse was seen in all patients after autologous stem cell transplantation, and brentuximab vedotin exposure was variable. The sample holds one count of this clone. Its target is not known. The sequence was obtained from a human donor with classical Hodgkin lymphoma. The sequenced sample was peripheral blood mononuclear cells (PBMCs), obtained at baseline. The V call is TRBV9, the J call TRBJ2-7; TRBD1 matches at 10 bases. CDR3 DNA: TGTGCCAGCAGCCTAACGACAGGGGGCGCCCCGGACGAGCAGTACTTC. Amino acids: CASSLTTGGAPDEQYF.